This T cell receptor beta chain is drawn from a study of cytomegalovirus exposure and HLA in healthy donors listed by TCRdb under 2017. Some background on the complete study: A later analysis indicated that the roughly 130 validation repertoires were generated on the platform also employed for the 720 or so repertoires of the first cohort. The study was designed to test whether signatures of past pathogen exposure could be identified by cataloging public T cell receptors. A separate validation cohort of about 110 different subjects was used in addition to the approximately 700-subject first cohort. To predict cytomegalovirus infection status, the study brought together high-throughput TCR immunosequencing, statistical association of individual TCRs with disease status, and machine learning. On the study overall, not on this receptor specifically: The authors suggested that the approach could potentially be generalized to other disease states and immunological phenotypes. While some public TCRs were present in many individuals, most TCR sequences turned up only very rarely across donors. All 120 or so repertoires were used to score co-occurrence in the validation cohort in a later analysis, because that analysis had no HLA typing for the cohort. Subsequent analysis determined that TCRs grouped into clusters in the first cohort also showed a tendency toward co-occurrence across the roughly 110 validation repertoires, and approximately 93% of cluster scores exceeded 0. A total of 150 or so TCR beta chains were listed by the study as associated with cytomegalovirus. Cytomegalovirus status was reported to be diagnosed by the classifier with high specificity and sensitivity in both the original and validation cohorts. In vitro tests confirmed that a few of the cytomegalovirus-associated TCR beta chains recognize cytomegalovirus antigens.

There are 15 amino acids in the CDR3, from cysteine to phenylalanine inclusive. CDR3 DNA only is kept here, 45 bases in frame from base 1. About this clone itself: Its binding antigen is unknown. One base away there is no much larger clone; base qualities are not given.

The donors were included in the validation cohort of some 120 subjects, a group kept apart from the roughly 610-subject first cohort. The library was produced with the immunoSEQ multiplex PCR assay. As for how the authors treated the data: A statistical classification framework was built for diagnosing cytomegalovirus status from the catalog of TCR beta chain sequences. TCRdb holds this immuneACCESS table with in-frame rearrangements only. Some clones are missing; in checked studies, unresolved V genes explain under half, and the rest has no known cause. D and trimming were read from the DNA, whereas the V and J calls and clone size are those reported in that table. Counted in this sample were under 70,000 clones; approximately 90% of them appeared once. The ten largest clones add up to approximately 1.7% of the sample.

Sequencing was done on a sample of PBMCs. This clonotype originated in a woman aged 18-35 years in good health and CMV-seronegative. This chain is built from TRBV21-1 and TRBJ2-7; the table's D call of TRBD1 was not tested on the DNA. TRBV21-1 is flagged as a pseudogene. The CDR3 in this case is CASSNPGQGASEQYF. The sequenced DNA is TGTGCCAGCAGCAACCCGGGACAGGGAGCGTCCGAGCAGTACTTC.